A single sample is the source of the 15 T cell receptor beta chains below, sequenced in a study of CD4 T cells in relation to SARS-CoV-2 and coronaviruses. These receptors have no identified antigens. CD4+ T cells from unexposed donors were obtained before the COVID-19 pandemic (2011-2018). After ten to eleven days of culture, CD4+ T cells were isolated. The assay was immunoSEQ multiplex PCR, and TCRdb's table has in-frame clones only and misses some. The sample contains approximately 17,000 clones, about 80% of which appear only once. Sequenced input: CD4+ T cells from PBMCs, cultured in vitro. These receptor sequences come from a human donor in good health.

This chain connects TRBV11-2 to TRBJ1-6; D is uncertain. The germline gives CDR1 SGHAT, CDR2 FQNNGV. V lost 3 bases and J 7 bases, leaving 7 bases between the germline ends. The CDR3 has 13 residues. The CDR3 sequence: CASSLGRNSPLHF. The CDR3, as DNA: TGTGCCAGCAGCTTGGGCCGGAATTCACCCCTCCACTTT.

V gene TRBV19 combines with J gene TRBJ2-4; 8 nucleotides match TRBD2. In germline, CDR1 is LNHDA, CDR2 SQIVND (reference sequence). With 8 bases clipped from V and 1 base from J, the junction kept 4 bases outside the gene matches. CDR3 length: 14 residues. CDR3: CASVPGGAKNIQYF. The CDR3 DNA follows: TGTGCCAGTGTGCCGGGGGGGGCCAAAAACATTCAGTACTTC.

The J gene is TRBJ1-1, the V gene TRBV9; no definite D call. Germline CDR1 reads SGDLS; CDR2 reads YYNGEE. The CDR3 has 14 residues. Trimming shortened V by 2 bases and J by 0 bases, and 8 bases separated the two germline ends. The DNA for the CDR3 is TGTGCCAGCAGCGTTGGCAGCTTGAACACTGAAGCTTTCTTT. Translation gives CASSVGSLNTEAFF.

The V and J genes are TRBV19 and TRBJ2-1; TRBD2 matches 8 bases. CDR1 is LNHDA, CDR2 SQIVND, per germline (reference sequence). V trimming: 9 bases; J trimming: 4 bases; junction bases outside the gene matches: 8. This CDR3 has 14 amino acids. The CDR3 region has the DNA TGTGCCAGCCAAAGCGGGAGCGGGTACAATGAGCAGTTCTTC. This translates into CASQSGSGYNEQFF.

The V gene is TRBV7-2, the J gene TRBJ1-2; 8 bases are shared with TRBD1. CDR1 SGHTA and CDR2 FQGNSA come from the germline V gene. This CDR3 region has 15 residues. The ends lost 3 bases at V and 3 bases at J; junction bases unmatched: 6. Written as DNA, the CDR3 is TGTGCCAGCAGCTTCTCGGCAGGGGGCGACTATGGCTACACCTTC. This encodes CASSFSAGGDYGYTF.

CDR3 region: CASSSGGRSTDTQYF. The DNA for the CDR3 is TGTGCCAGCAGTAGCGGGGGGAGGAGCACAGATACGCAGTATTTT. J is TRBJ2-3 and V is TRBV6-4; 9 positions agree with TRBD2. J gave up 0 bases and V 5 bases, and 3 bases lay outside the gene matches. Germline CDR1 reads MRHNA; CDR2 reads SNTAGT. This CDR3 region has 15 residues.

The chain links TRBV6-2 or TRBV6-3 to TRBJ1-5; no definite D call. Germline values: CDR1 MNHEY, CDR2 SVGEGT. The CDR3 is 17 amino acids. V was cut by 0 bases and J by 3 bases, with 15 bases left in between. The CDR3 nucleotides are TGTGCCAGCAGTTACTCGACGCTGTGGAGGGACAATCAGCCCCAGCATTTT. It translates to CASSYSTLWRDNQPQHF.

This chain links TRBV6-5 with TRBJ2-7; the D gene could be TRBD1 or TRBD2 (5 bases each). The CDR3 sequence is 13 residues long. From germline, CDR1 is MNHEY and CDR2 SVGAGI. Trimming removed 7 bases at V and 2 bases at J, with 12 bases between. The CDR3 nucleotides are TGTGCCAGCATTAGGGACGGGACCTACGAGCAGTACTTC. This codes for CASIRDGTYEQYF.

V usage is TRBV5-1 and J usage is TRBJ2-5; D not certain. The CDR3 runs 13 residues. Germline V lookup: CDR1 SGHRS, CDR2 YFSETQ. The V end was cut by 4 bases, the J end by 5 bases, with 12 bases between. CDR3 sequence reads: CASSPRAEETQYF. CDR3 bases: TGCGCCAGCAGCCCAAGGGCGGAGGAGACCCAGTACTTC.

This chain connects TRBV18 to TRBJ1-5; a possible D gene is TRBD1 (6 bases). The CDR3 covers 14 residues. The V end lost 3 bases, the J end lost 2 bases, and 8 bases lay between the germline ends. Germline assignment: CDR1 KGHSH and CDR2 LQKENI. The CDR3 sequence: CASSPTGGNQPQHF. The CDR3, as DNA: TGTGCCAGCTCACCGACAGGAGGCAATCAGCCCCAGCATTTT.

The chain uses TRBV19 and TRBJ2-5; D possibly corresponds to TRBD2 (6 bases). The CDR3 runs 13 residues. The V and J ends lost 2 bases and 4 bases respectively, with 8 bases between them. Germline CDR1 reads LNHDA; CDR2 reads SQIVND (reference sequence). The chain's CDR3 is CASSIRGLETQYF. CDR3 nucleotide sequence: TGTGCCAGTAGTATACGGGGGTTAGAGACCCAGTACTTC. Complete variable domain (other parts from reference TRBV19 and TRBJ2-5): DGGITQSPKYLFRKEGQNVTLSCEQNLNHDAMYWYRQDPGQGLRLIYYSQIVNDFQKGDIAEGYSVSREKKESFPLTVTSAQKNPTAFYLCASSIRGLETQYFGPGTRLLVL.

This clone was counted between two and nine times. This chain uses TRBV2 with TRBJ1-2; tentative D call: TRBD1 (5 bases). Germline V gene data show CDR1 as SNHLY and CDR2 as FYNNEI. CDR3 length: 15 amino acids. Trimming pared 7 bases from V and 2 bases from J, leaving 17 bases between. CDR3 protein: CASNWLTGGNYGYTF. In nucleotides, the CDR3 is TGTGCCAGCAATTGGTTGACCGGGGGGAACTATGGCTACACCTTC.

The J gene is TRBJ1-1, the V gene TRBV10-2, with TRBD1 matching over 8 bases. CDR1 is WSHSY and CDR2 is SAAADI in the germline V gene. The CDR3 has 14 amino acids. V trimming: 2 bases; J trimming: 4 bases; junction bases outside the gene matches: 3. This CDR3 is CASSERGTGTEAFF. The CDR3 DNA reads TGCGCCAGCAGTGAGCGGGGGACAGGCACTGAAGCTTTCTTT.

This chain connects TRBV3-1 (or the pseudogene TRBV3-2) to TRBJ2-5, with 10 positions matching TRBD2. Trimming removed 4 bases from V and 5 bases from J; junction bases left unmatched: 7. The CDR3 consists of 15 residues. Germline lookup yields CDR1 LGHDT and CDR2 YNNKEL (reference sequence). The CDR3 nucleotides read TGTGCCAGCAGCCTGAGAAGCGGGGGGGTTGAGACCCAGTACTTC. As protein: CASSLRSGGVETQYF.

The chain employs TRBV3-1 (or the pseudogene TRBV3-2) and TRBJ1-5, with D unclear. The V gene's germline CDR1 is LGHDT and CDR2 YNNKEL (reference sequence). Trimming shortened V by 2 bases and J by 0 bases, and 20 bases separated the two germline ends. The CDR3 totals 19 residues. For the CDR3, the DNA is TGTGCCAGCAGCCAACCTCTCGGACGGAGAGAGGATAGCAATCAGCCCCAGCATTTT. Translating gives CASSQPLGRREDSNQPQHF.